Each of the 29 T cell receptor beta chains below was sequenced from the same sample in a study of blood T cells in healthy people across ages. PCR was performed a second time for about 7 to 11 cycles using a sample-barcoded 5' primer and a J-beta primer mix. MiXCR, applied by TCRdb to the 5' RACE reads, yields one record per CDR3 protein. The sample shows under 950,000 distinct CDR3 sequences, about a fifth of them seen only once. The specimen was blood. Receptors were obtained from a man between 70 and 80 years old in good health.

This rearrangement joins TRBV7-3 to TRBJ2-4; a possible D gene is TRBD1 (5 bases). Germline-derived CDR1 and CDR2 are SGHTA and FQGTGA. Deletions cut 5 bases from V and 1 base from J, with 18 bases between. The CDR3 sequence is 17 residues long. Here the CDR3 reads CASSVDGQGEAKNIQYF. The CDR3 DNA follows: TGTGCCAGCAGCGTCGACGGGCAGGGCGAGGCCAAAAACATTCAGTACTTC.

The rearrangement joins TRBV5-1 to TRBJ2-5; the D call may be TRBD1 or TRBD2 (5 bases each). V was trimmed by 0 bases and J by 3 bases, leaving 9 bases between them. This CDR3 comprises 14 residues. CDR1 and CDR2 from the germline V gene are SGHRS and YFSETQ. The CDR3 is CASSLDVGEETQYF. The CDR3, as DNA: TGCGCCAGCAGCTTGGATGTGGGGGAAGAGACCCAGTACTTC.

This clonotype was counted a few times. The V gene is TRBV20-1, the J gene TRBJ2-1, with a possible D match to TRBD2 (6 bases). The CDR3 spans 17 residues. Germline-derived CDR1 and CDR2 are DFQATT and SNEGSKA (reference sequence). V was cut by 1 base and J by 0 bases, with 16 bases left in between. The CDR3 sequence is CSARVIADGSSYNEQFF. CDR3 bases: TGCAGTGCTAGAGTTATAGCGGACGGCAGCTCCTACAATGAGCAGTTCTTC.

The V and J genes are TRBV6-6 and TRBJ1-5; 8 positions match TRBD1. The germline gives CDR1 MNHNY, CDR2 SVGAGI (reference sequence). The CDR3 loop spans 14 amino acids. V shed 8 bases, J shed 0 bases, and the junction held 3 bases outside the gene matches. CDR3 bases: TGTGCCAGCGGCACAGGGGGTAGCAATCAGCCCCAGCATTTT. This codes for CASGTGGSNQPQHF.

V and J are TRBV10-3 and TRBJ2-7, with a possible D match to TRBD2 (6 bases). The CDR3 runs 14 residues. The V end was cut by 8 bases, the J end by 0 bases, with 14 bases between. The V gene's germline CDR1 is ENHRY and CDR2 SYGVKD. Here the CDR3 reads CAISSGDRSYEQYF. CDR3 DNA: TGTGCCATCTCTTCGGGGGATCGCTCCTACGAGCAGTACTTC.

V is TRBV27 and J is TRBJ1-5; a possible D gene is TRBD1 (5 bases). Trimming stripped 6 bases from V and 4 bases from J, with 19 bases between. The CDR3 consists of 16 residues. Looked up from germline, CDR1 is MNHEY and CDR2 is SMNVEV (reference sequence). This chain's CDR3 is CASSVTRDAPNQPQHF. The CDR3, as DNA: TGTGCCAGCAGCGTTACTCGGGACGCCCCAAATCAGCCCCAGCATTTT.

In its sample, this clonotype was seen a few times. The V gene is TRBV11-2, the J gene TRBJ2-5; TRBD2 agrees at 12 bases. The CDR3 runs to 15 residues. J lost 2 bases, V lost 5 bases, and 3 bases had no gene match. Germline CDR1 SGHAT, CDR2 FQNNGV. CDR3 region: CASSPSGGVQETQYF. The CDR3 region has the DNA TGTGCCAGCAGCCCTAGCGGGGGGGTTCAAGAGACCCAGTACTTC.

This clonotype has a handful of counts. The CDR3 DNA follows: TGCAGTGCTGCGGCGATGTTAGCGGGGGGACCGGCTCTGGAAGACATTCAGTACTTC. Amino acids: CSAAAMLAGGPALEDIQYF. The V and J genes are TRBV20-1 and TRBJ2-4, with 10 positions matching TRBD2. J lost 8 bases, V lost 5 bases, and 24 bases had no gene match. The CDR3 loop spans 19 amino acids. From germline, CDR1 is DFQATT and CDR2 SNEGSKA (reference sequence).

This clonotype has only one observation. The chain joins TRBV7-8 to TRBJ1-3; tentative D call: TRBD1 (6 bases). From germline, CDR1 is SGHVS and CDR2 FQNEAQ. With 5 bases removed from V and 0 bases from J, the gap between germline ends came to 20 bases. The CDR3 loop spans 18 amino acids. For the CDR3, the DNA is TGTGCCAGCAGCCCCAGAAAAGGGCGGGACACCTCTGGAAACACCATATATTTT. This encodes CASSPRKGRDTSGNTIYF.

This clonotype was detected only a few times. This chain uses TRBV7-9 with TRBJ1-6, with D hard to call. Trimming cost V 6 bases and J 5 bases, with 14 bases left between them. The CDR3 consists of 15 residues. Germline CDR1 and CDR2: SEHNR and FQNEAQ (reference sequence). This CDR3 is CASRQINRDNSPLHF. In DNA, the CDR3 is TGTGCCAGCAGGCAAATCAACAGAGATAATTCACCCCTCCACTTT.

This clonotype was seen a handful of times. The chain combines TRBV20-1 with TRBJ2-3; D may be TRBD2 (5 bases). This CDR3 has 14 residues. V lost 3 bases to trimming and J lost 2 bases, with 12 bases between them. The germline V gene encodes CDR1 DFQATT and CDR2 SNEGSKA (reference sequence). The CDR3 sequence: CSARLTGVTDTQYF. In nucleotides, the CDR3 is TGCAGTGCTAGGCTAACCGGGGTCACAGATACGCAGTATTTT.

This clonotype was found many times. The chain combines TRBV7-2 with TRBJ2-2; the D gene is possibly TRBD1 (5 bases). The CDR3 length is 13 residues. V was pared by 2 bases and J by 4 bases, with 5 bases between. Germline V lookup: CDR1 SGHTA, CDR2 FQGNSA. The CDR3 DNA sequence: TGTGCCAGCAGCTTACAGGGCACCGGGGAGCTGTTTTTT. This codes for CASSLQGTGELFF.

This clonotype appeared a few times. The genes are TRBV7-2 and TRBJ2-1; D gene unclear. The CDR3 sequence is 18 residues long. Germline V lookup: CDR1 SGHTA, CDR2 FQGNSA. V gave up 5 bases and J gave up 2 bases, with 22 bases separating them. The CDR3 DNA reads as TGTGCCAGCAGCCTGAGGTCCGTAAGAGCTGAGACCTACAATGAGCAGTTCTTC. Translated, it gives CASSLRSVRAETYNEQFF.

This clonotype showed up just a few times. This chain joins TRBV6-2 or TRBV6-3 and TRBJ2-7, with a tentative D call TRBD1 (6 bases). Looked up from germline, CDR1 is MNHEY and CDR2 is SVGEGT. The CDR3 contains 15 residues. Trimming left V 6 bases short and J 2 bases short, with 17 bases between. CDR3 sequence: CASSPTGFSTYEQYV. DNA for the CDR3: TGTGCCAGCAGCCCTACAGGGTTCAGCACCTACGAGCAGTACGTC.

This clonotype was detected only a few times. The rearrangement joins TRBV28 to TRBJ2-5; 8 bases align to TRBD1. Trimming at V came to 5 bases and at J to 6 bases, leaving 8 bases not matched to a gene. In germline, CDR1 is MDHEN, CDR2 SYDVKM. The CDR3 runs 14 residues. CDR3 sequence reads: CASSRPRGQKTQYF. For the CDR3, the DNA is TGTGCCAGCAGTCGCCCCAGGGGGCAGAAGACCCAGTACTTC.

The sample holds a few counts of this clonotype. The chain combines TRBV19 with TRBJ2-3, with TRBD2 identical over 7 bases. Per the germline V gene, CDR1 is LNHDA and CDR2 is SQIVND (reference sequence). The trim removed 6 bases at V and 2 bases at J, leaving 8 bases unmatched. The CDR3 has 15 amino acids. This chain's CDR3 is CASRLREPNTDTQYF. In DNA, the CDR3 is TGTGCCAGTAGGTTGCGGGAGCCCAACACAGATACGCAGTATTTT.

This chain uses TRBV20-1 with TRBJ1-4; D not certain. Germline V gives CDR1 DFQATT, CDR2 SNEGSKA (reference sequence). The germline V and J ends were trimmed by 3 bases and 8 bases, with 4 bases remaining between them. The CDR3 covers 10 residues. The CDR3 here is CSAREEKLFF. The CDR3 DNA sequence: TGCAGTGCTAGGGAGGAAAAACTGTTTTTT.

This clonotype was recorded many times. At one boundary the junction diverges from the germline segment, which might be a read error. CDR3 sequence (DNA): TGTGCCAGCAGCTTAGTAGGGTCCTACGAGCAGTACTTC. Its translation: CASSLVGSYEQYF. This chain joins TRBV12-3 or TRBV12-4 and TRBJ2-7, with no clear D. The CDR3 is 13 amino acids.

This clonotype has more than one count but fewer than ten. This chain links TRBV25-1 with TRBJ2-5; D not certain. With the DNA end fitting TRBJ2-7 better, the J assignment may be wrong. The CDR3 extends over 14 amino acids. CDR1 MGHDK and CDR2 SYGVNS come from the germline V gene. The CDR3 loop is CASSDRVQPHEQYF. DNA of the CDR3: TGTGCCAGCAGTGATAGGGTACAGCCTCACGAGCAGTACTTC.

V gene TRBV7-9 combines with J gene TRBJ1-2, with 9 bases identical to TRBD1. Losses at the gene ends were 5 bases for V and 6 bases for J; bases not matched to a gene: 7. The CDR3 has 14 residues. In germline, CDR1 is SEHNR, CDR2 FQNEAQ (reference sequence). The CDR3 DNA follows: TGTGCCAGCAGCCGGGACAGGGTGTTGGATGGCTACACCTTC. Translating gives CASSRDRVLDGYTF. Full variable domain (remainder filled in from reference TRBV7-9 and TRBJ1-2): DTGVSQNPRHKITKRGQNVTFRCDPISEHNRLYWYRQTLGQGPEFLTYFQNEAQLEKSRLLSDRFSAERPKGSFSTLEIQRTEQGDSAMYLCASSRDRVLDGYTFGSGTRLTVV.

Only a few counts were recorded for this clonotype. V usage is TRBV29-1 and J usage is TRBJ1-1, with 7 nucleotides matching TRBD1. This CDR3 has 12 residues. Germline assignment: CDR1 SQVTM and CDR2 ANQGSEA. Unmatched junction bases numbered 4, after V lost 5 bases and J lost 4 bases. This CDR3 reads CSVQGGVTEAFF. As DNA, the CDR3 is TGCAGCGTTCAGGGGGGAGTCACTGAAGCTTTCTTT.

There are a few counts of this clonotype. The rearrangement uses TRBV7-9 and TRBJ2-1; the D is unclear. The ends were cut back, 5 bases at V and 9 bases at J, with 11 bases in the middle. This CDR3 region has 12 residues. The V gene's germline CDR1 is SEHNR and CDR2 FQNEAQ (reference sequence). Written as DNA, the CDR3 is TGTGCCAGCAGCCTAGTTACAAGTGAGCAGTTCTTC. Its protein is CASSLVTSEQFF.

Concerning this clonotype: At one of its ends the junction is not consistent with the germline gene, which may arise from a read error. This chain joins TRBV3-1 and TRBJ2-5, with 10 bases that match TRBD2. CDR1 and CDR2 (germline): LGHDT, YNNKEL (reference sequence). The CDR3 sequence is 17 residues long. The CDR3 DNA is TGTGCCAGCAGCCAAGAAGGACTAGCGGTATACCAAGAGACCCAGTGCTTC. Protein: CASSQEGLAVYQETQCF.

The genes are TRBV6-1 and TRBJ2-3; TRBD2 matches at 13 bases. The CDR3 is 18 residues long. The J segment lost 6 bases and the V segment lost 5 bases, leaving 14 bases of the junction unmatched. Germline V CDR1 and CDR2: MNHNS, SASEGT. The CDR3 DNA reads TGTGCCAGCAGTCCCGACTGGGGACTAGCGGGACGTCGGGATACGCAGTATTTT. It translates to CASSPDWGLAGRRDTQYF.

The sample holds a few counts of this clonotype. The J gene is TRBJ2-1, the V gene TRBV20-1; 13 nucleotides align to TRBD2. Trimming at V came to 5 bases and at J to 2 bases, leaving 6 bases not matched to a gene. From germline, CDR1 is DFQATT and CDR2 SNEGSKA (reference sequence). CDR3 size: 16 residues. CDR3 in amino acids: CSAGTSGTRPYNEQFF. The CDR3 DNA reads as TGCAGTGCTGGGACTAGCGGGACCCGACCCTACAATGAGCAGTTCTTC.

This clonotype was observed once. The V and J genes are TRBV7-2 and TRBJ2-5; TRBD1 matches at 8 bases. This CDR3 is 14 amino acids long. From germline, CDR1 is SGHTA and CDR2 FQGNSA. After removal of 7 bases from V and 2 bases from J, the junction contained 6 bases not matched to a gene. CDR3 sequence: CASTMTGEQETQYF. As DNA, the CDR3 is TGTGCCAGCACCATGACAGGGGAACAAGAGACCCAGTACTTC.

This clonotype was seen a few times. V is TRBV12-3 or TRBV12-4 and J is TRBJ2-7; D not certain. The CDR3 has 11 amino acids. V was pared by 3 bases and J by 4 bases, with 4 bases between. The CDR3 is CASSLCYEQYV. Written as DNA, the CDR3 is TGTGCCAGCAGTTTGTGTTACGAGCAGTACGTC.

This chain joins TRBV20-1 and TRBJ2-1, with D uncertain. This CDR3 is built from 10 residues. V was shortened by 4 bases and J by 9 bases, with 7 bases between the two germline ends. Germline V gene sequence: CDR1 DFQATT, CDR2 SNEGSKA (reference sequence). CDR3 in amino acids: CSATLFEQFF. CDR3 coding DNA: TGCAGTGCTACGTTATTTGAGCAGTTCTTC.

The gene calls are TRBV20-1 and TRBJ2-3; TRBD1 is a possible D gene (6 bases). The CDR3 spans 12 residues. Germline CDR1 is DFQATT and CDR2 is SNEGSKA (reference sequence). V was clipped by 5 bases and J by 5 bases, with 11 bases between them. The CDR3 sequence: CSAWGLLDTQYF. CDR3 sequence (DNA): TGCAGTGCTTGGGGGCTTCTAGATACGCAGTATTTT.